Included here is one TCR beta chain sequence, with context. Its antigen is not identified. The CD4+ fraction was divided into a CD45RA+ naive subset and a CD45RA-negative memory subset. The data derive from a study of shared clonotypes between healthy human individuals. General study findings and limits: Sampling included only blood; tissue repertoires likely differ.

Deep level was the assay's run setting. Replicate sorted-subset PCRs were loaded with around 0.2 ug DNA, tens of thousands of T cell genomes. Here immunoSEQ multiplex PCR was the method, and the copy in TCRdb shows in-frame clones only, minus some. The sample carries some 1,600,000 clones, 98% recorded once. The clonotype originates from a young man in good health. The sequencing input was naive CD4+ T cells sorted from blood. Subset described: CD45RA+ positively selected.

The CDR3 region has the DNA TGCGCCAGCAGCTCGCTCAGTTACAATGAGCAGTTCTTC. Protein: CASSSLSYNEQFF. The chain employs TRBV5-1 and TRBJ2-1; unclear D gene. The CDR3 length is 13 residues. Deletions cut 3 bases from V and 4 bases from J, with 8 bases between. Germline CDR1 reads SGHRS; CDR2 reads YFSETQ.